This T cell receptor beta chain was found in a study of cytomegalovirus exposure and HLA in healthy donors. It was with 60 Vbeta and 13 Jbeta primers that the PCR ran. The authors' processing: In a later analysis, the count reached approximately 80 million unique TCR beta chains, with about 12 million shared. Libraries were prepared by immunoSEQ multiplex PCR; TCRdb keeps only in-frame clonotypes and omits some of them. Clone size and the V and J calls come from that table; the DNA yielded D and trimming. The sample holds about 59,000 clones, about four fifths seen once. The CDR3 totals 14 residues. Trimming took off 5 bases at V and 3 bases at J, with 8 bases between the two ends. Per the germline V gene, CDR1 is SEHNR and CDR2 is FQNEAQ (reference sequence).

The sequenced sample was PBMCs. The clonotype was recovered from a man aged 25 to 45 in good health and CMV-seropositive. V and J are TRBV7-9 and TRBJ1-6; possible D gene TRBD1, 5 bases. The DNA of the CDR3 is TGTGCCAGCAGCCCAGGGAACTATAATTCACCCCTCCACTTT. Translating it yields CASSPGNYNSPLHF.